One sample yielded the 3 T cell receptor beta chains listed below, sequenced in a study of control samples from healthy donors and cancer patients. Assay used: immunoSEQ multiplex PCR; TCRdb lists only in-frame clones, some missing. The table includes fewer than 200,000 clones, approximately 94% detected once. Sequenced: PBMCs. These receptors all come from a man aged 55 to 70 with colorectal cancer.

V and J are TRBV18 and TRBJ1-2; weak D call: TRBD1 (6 bases). V lost 0 bases and J 8 bases, leaving 16 bases between the germline ends. In germline, CDR1 is KGHSH, CDR2 LQKENI. The CDR3 length is 15 residues. This chain's CDR3 is CASSPPLQGVKGYTF. As DNA, the CDR3 is TGTGCCAGCTCACCACCGTTACAGGGTGTGAAAGGCTACACCTTC. Variable domain in full (rest from reference TRBV18 and TRBJ1-2): NAGVMQNPRHLVRRRGQEARLRCSPMKGHSHVYWYRQLPEEGLKFMVYLQKENIIDESGMPKERFSAEFPKEGPSILRIQQVVRGDSAAYFCASSPPLQGVKGYTFGSGTRLTVV.

This rearrangement joins TRBV7-9 to TRBJ1-4; D uncertain. V lost 6 bases and J lost 5, with 16 bases in between. CDR3 length: 15 amino acids. Germline V gene sequence: CDR1 SEHNR, CDR2 FQNEAQ (reference sequence). CDR3 loop: CASSLDQKENEKLFF. The CDR3 coding sequence is TGTGCCAGCAGTTTGGACCAAAAGGAGAATGAAAAACTGTTTTTT.

The chain carries TRBV6-5 and TRBJ2-5, with TRBD2 matching 12 bases. J gave up 1 base and V 4 bases, and 1 base lay outside the gene matches. In germline, CDR1 is MNHEY, CDR2 SVGAGI. CDR3 size: 15 residues. CDR3 in DNA: TGTGCCAGCAGTTCTAGCGGGGGGGCCCAAGAGACCCAGTACTTC. Encoded protein: CASSSSGGAQETQYF.